The sequence of this TCR beta chain was determined in a study of T cell changes during pregnancy in multiple sclerosis (dated by TCRdb to the late 2010s). Concerning the study at large: In women with multiple sclerosis, the researchers looked at how the T cell repertoire shifted as pregnancy progressed.

Libraries were made using the immunoSEQ multiplex PCR assay. Imported from immuneACCESS, the table was reduced by TCRdb to in-frame sequences with V and J called. These copies leave out some clones; in studies compared against another copy, an unresolved V gene accounts for under half, and the cause of the remainder is not known. For this sample there are 100,000 or so clones; 90% to 95% appear just once. About 0.9% of the sample belongs to the ten largest clones. As to this clone: Its recognized antigen is unknown. Nothing much larger sits one base from this clone, and base qualities are not available.

From its cysteine to its phenylalanine, the CDR3 spans 13 amino acids. The DNA shown is the 39-base CDR3, in frame from base 1. Looking up the germline V gene yields CDR1 LGHNA and CDR2 YSLEER. V loses 0 bases, J loses 5 bases, and the germline ends lie 5 bases apart. This sample comprised peripheral blood, obtained before pregnancy. The rearranged segments are TRBV4-3 and TRBJ1-5; the D gene remains uncertain. This receptor was obtained from a female donor with multiple sclerosis, enrolled in a pregnancy study. The nucleotides read TGCGCCAGCAGCCAAGACAGGTATCAGCCCCAGCATTTT. Its translation is CASSQDRYQPQHF.